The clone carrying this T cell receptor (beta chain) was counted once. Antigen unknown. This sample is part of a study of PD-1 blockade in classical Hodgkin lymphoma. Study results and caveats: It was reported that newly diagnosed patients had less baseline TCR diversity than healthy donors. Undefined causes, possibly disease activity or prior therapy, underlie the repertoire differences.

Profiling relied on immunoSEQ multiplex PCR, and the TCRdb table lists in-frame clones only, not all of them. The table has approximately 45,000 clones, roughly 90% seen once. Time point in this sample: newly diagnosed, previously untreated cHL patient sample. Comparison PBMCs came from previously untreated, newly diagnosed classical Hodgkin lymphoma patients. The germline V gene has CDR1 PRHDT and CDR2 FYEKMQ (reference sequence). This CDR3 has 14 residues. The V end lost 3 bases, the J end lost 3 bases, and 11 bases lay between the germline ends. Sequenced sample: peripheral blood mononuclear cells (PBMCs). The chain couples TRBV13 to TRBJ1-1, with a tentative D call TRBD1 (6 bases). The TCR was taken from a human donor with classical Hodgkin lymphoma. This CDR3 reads CASSFYAGDTEAFF. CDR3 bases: TGTGCCAGCAGCTTTTACGCAGGGGACACTGAAGCTTTCTTT.